This TCR beta chain emerged from a study of TIL therapy for anti-PD-1-resistant metastatic lung cancer. Time point given: pre-treatment sample, taken before nivolumab and TIL therapy. Per germline, CDR1 SGHTA and CDR2 FQGNSA. The CDR3 runs to 14 residues. Trimming removed 5 bases from V and 4 bases from J; junction bases left unmatched: 4. This was the immunoSEQ v3 assay. Sequencing used immunoSEQ multiplex PCR; TCRdb keeps in-frame clones, though not all of them. The sample contains 52,000 or so clones, about 81% of which appear only once. This chain connects TRBV7-2 to TRBJ2-7; 11 nucleotides match TRBD2. The sample consisted of blood, taken at baseline. The TCR comes from a person aged 25 to 85 with non-small cell lung cancer. The CDR3 nucleotides are TGTGCCAGCAGCCCCTGGACTAGCGGGTACGAGCAGTACTTC. This gives the protein CASSPWTSGYEQYF.